This is a list of T cell receptor beta chains from one sample in a study of Ad26.COV2.S vaccination and SARS-CoV-2 variants. The protocol was immunoSEQ multiplex PCR, while the TCRdb copy is restricted to in-frame clones and leaves out a portion. The table includes about 330,000 clones, about nine tenths detected once. The sequencing used peripheral blood, collected in a trial of Ad26.COV2.S vaccine versus placebo. The receptors were sampled from a person aged 18-60 years who received the Ad26.COV2.S COVID-19 vaccine or a placebo. CDR3s include the opening cysteine and the closing phenylalanine or tryptophan.

v_call | cdr3_aa
TRBV15 | CATSRGGMNTEAFF
TRBV6-2/TRBV6-3 | CASSYGQGEEAFF
TRBV11-2 | CASFVGGSANTEAFF
TRBV6-5 | CASSYITAGLYGYTF
TRBV9 | CASSLPRRSFYNEQFF
TRBV9 | CASSVEPDKQYF
TRBV19 | CASNLARGTEAFF
TRBV3-1/TRBV3-2 | CASSEGGMDYNEQFF
TRBV4-3 | CASSQGLATYEQYF
TRBV7-9 | CASSLRTGAMGTEAFF
TRBV24-1 | CATSDPPYPGGAQHF
TRBV5-1 | CASSLSAAGSGTDTQYF
TRBV28 | CASSLAGGAEGYTF
TRBV4-3 | CASSQEVIRQETQYF
TRBV6-6 | CATQEGTYGYTF
TRBV7-2 | CASSYEYYGYTF
TRBV15 | CATSRDFGDYGYTF
TRBV18 | CASSPLPPRDRVATEAFF
TRBV19 | CASLWRGGPQEKLFF
TRBV7-3 | CASSLSGTSGLIGSYNEQFF
TRBV18 | CASSRQPLNTEAFF
TRBV7-9 | CASSLRGSEPQHF
TRBV19 | CASSKGSGYSNQPQHF
TRBV9 | CASSVEGLAMETQYF
TRBV5-4 | CASRAEGLAGVQYF
TRBV15 | CATSRDQGRSYTF